This TCR beta chain was observed in a study of cytomegalovirus exposure and HLA in healthy donors. The PCR employed 60 Vbeta primers together with 13 Jbeta primers. The assay was immunoSEQ multiplex PCR, and TCRdb's table has in-frame clones only and misses some. Counted here are some 200,000 clones, about 80% occurring once; the ten biggest clones make up 0.6% to 0.7%. Germline V gene sequence: CDR1 SGHVS, CDR2 FNYEAQ. V shed 8 bases and J shed 5 bases, with 18 bases lying between them. The CDR3 sequence is 14 residues long. This TCR derives from a boy aged 5 to 17 in good health and CMV-seronegative. The sequenced material came from PBMCs. The J gene is TRBJ2-5, the V gene TRBV7-6; tentatively, D is TRBD2 (5 bases). CDR3 sequence reads: CASGGSDLRETQYF. DNA of the CDR3: TGTGCCAGCGGTGGGAGCGACCTGAGGGAGACCCAGTACTTC.